These 17 T cell receptor beta chains were all obtained from the same sample, sequenced in a study of shared clonotypes between healthy human individuals. This table comes from immunoSEQ multiplex PCR, and its TCRdb copy is limited to in-frame clones, with some not included. The table lists some 2.1 million clones, around 95% of them singletons. The material sequenced was naive CD4+ T cells sorted from blood. Specified subset: CD45RA+ positively selected. Source of these receptors: a man between 18 and 35 years old in good health.

J is TRBJ1-1 and V is TRBV27; TRBD1 aligns across 9 bases. There are 15 residues in the CDR3. The J segment lost 10 bases and the V segment lost 6 bases, leaving 15 bases of the junction unmatched. The germline V gene encodes CDR1 MNHEY and CDR2 SMNVEV (reference sequence). CDR3 bases: TGTGCCAGCAGGGAGACCGGGACAGGGCGGAGGGTAGCTTTCTTT. It yields the protein CASRETGTGRRVAFF.

The chain recombines TRBV5-4 with TRBJ1-1, with a possible D match to TRBD1 (6 bases). Trimming removed 6 bases from V and 5 bases from J, with 17 bases in between. Germline V CDR1 and CDR2: SGHNT, YYREEE (reference sequence). The CDR3 runs to 14 residues. The CDR3 loop is CASTRGQGETEAFF. The CDR3 region has the DNA TGTGCCAGCACCCGGGGGCAGGGTGAGACTGAAGCTTTCTTT.

This chain uses TRBV21-1 with TRBJ2-5. TRBV21-1 is tagged as a pseudogene. The CDR3 has 11 residues. CDR3 coding DNA: TGTGCCAGCAGTGCCCGGACGTCCCAGTACTTC. This gives the protein CASSARTSQYF.

The chain uses TRBV5-1 and TRBJ2-3, with 10 bases identical to TRBD2. J was trimmed by 6 bases and V by 0 bases; bases with no gene match: 7. CDR3 length: 16 amino acids. CDR1 is SGHRS, CDR2 YFSETQ, per germline. CDR3: CASSLGPSGSPDTQYF. The CDR3 DNA reads as TGCGCCAGCAGCTTGGGGCCTAGCGGGAGCCCGGATACGCAGTATTTT. The full variable domain, with the rest looked up from reference TRBV5-1 and TRBJ2-3, is KAGVTQTPRYLIKTRGQQVTLSCSPISGHRSVSWYQQTPGQGLQFLFEYFSETQRNKGNFPGRFSGRQFSNSRSEMNVSTLELGDSALYLCASSLGPSGSPDTQYFGPGTRLTVL.

This chain connects TRBV11-2 to TRBJ2-2; 8 nucleotides match TRBD1. CDR1 and CDR2 (germline): SGHAT, FQNNGV. V trimming: 4 bases; J trimming: 5 bases; junction bases outside the gene matches: 9. The CDR3 is 16 amino acids. The CDR3 loop is CASSSEGQALTGELFF. The DNA for the CDR3 is TGTGCCAGCAGCTCAGAGGGACAGGCCCTTACCGGGGAGCTGTTTTTT. The whole variable domain, remainder taken from reference TRBV11-2 and TRBJ2-2, is EAGVAQSPRYKIIEKRQSVAFWCNPISGHATLYWYQQILGQGPKLLIQFQNNGVVDDSQLPKDRFSAERLKGVDSTLKIQPAKLEDSAVYLCASSSEGQALTGELFFGEGSRLTVL.

The chain uses TRBV25-1 and TRBJ2-7; D is unresolved. Germline CDR1 and CDR2: MGHDK and SYGVNS. CDR3 size: 15 residues. Trimming cost V 4 bases and J 2 bases, with 15 bases left between them. The CDR3 nucleotides read TGTGCCAGCAGTGGTTTTTCGGACGAAGCCTACGAGCAGTACTTC. It yields the protein CASSGFSDEAYEQYF.

The genes are TRBV9 and TRBJ1-5; D is uncertain. Germline V CDR1 and CDR2: SGDLS, YYNGEE. CDR3 length: 13 residues. V gave up 0 bases and J gave up 7 bases, with 8 bases separating them. Written as DNA, the CDR3 is TGTGCCAGCAGCGTAGCTGAGTTCCAGCCCCAGCATTTT. As protein: CASSVAEFQPQHF. Full variable domain (missing parts from reference TRBV9 and TRBJ1-5): DSGVTQTPKHLITATGQRVTLRCSPRSGDLSVYWYQQSLDQGLQFLIQYYNGEERAKGNILERFSAQQFPDLHSELNLSSLELGDSALYFCASSVAEFQPQHFGDGTRLSIL.

The chain has TRBV11-2 and TRBJ2-1; 7 nucleotides agree with TRBD1. CDR1 is SGHAT, CDR2 FQNNGV, per germline. This CDR3 comprises 13 residues. Trimming at V came to 5 bases and at J to 5 bases, leaving 3 bases not matched to a gene. The CDR3, as DNA: TGTGCCAGCAGCGCCGACAGGGACAATGAGCAGTTCTTC. Its translation is CASSADRDNEQFF.

The V and J genes are TRBV15 and TRBJ1-4, with a possible D match to TRBD1 (5 bases). This CDR3 region has 14 residues. CDR1 is LNHNV, CDR2 YYDKDF, per germline (reference sequence). Deletions cut 3 bases from V and 8 bases from J, with 13 bases between. CDR3 sequence reads: CATSSKGPGEKLFF. CDR3 in DNA: TGTGCCACCAGCAGTAAGGGGCCCGGGGAAAAACTGTTTTTT.

As concerns this clone: This same CDR3 is encoded by further DNA sequences in the sample. The J gene is TRBJ1-1, the V gene TRBV29-1; D is ambiguous. The germline V gene encodes CDR1 SQVTM and CDR2 ANQGSEA. The CDR3 covers 12 residues. V lost 3 bases to trimming and J lost 1 base, with 6 bases between them. CDR3 sequence reads: CSVDKGNTEAFF. CDR3 sequence (DNA): TGCAGCGTTGATAAGGGGAACACTGAAGCTTTCTTT.

As concerns this clone: The same CDR3 also results from other DNA sequences found in this sample. The J gene is TRBJ1-2, the V gene TRBV5-1; the D gene is possibly TRBD1 (5 bases). There are 14 residues in the CDR3. V gave up 4 bases and J gave up 0 bases, with 10 bases separating them. The germline gives CDR1 SGHRS, CDR2 YFSETQ. CDR3 DNA: TGCGCCAGCAGCAGTGGGACGGCTAACTATGGCTACACCTTC. It is translated as CASSSGTANYGYTF. The complete variable domain, with remaining parts taken from reference TRBV5-1 and TRBJ1-2, reads KAGVTQTPRYLIKTRGQQVTLSCSPISGHRSVSWYQQTPGQGLQFLFEYFSETQRNKGNFPGRFSGRQFSNSRSEMNVSTLELGDSALYLCASSSGTANYGYTFGSGTRLTVV.

This clone has only one observation. The rearrangement links TRBV5-8 to TRBJ2-1; a weak D match, TRBD1 (6 bases). V lost 10 bases and J lost 4, with 18 bases in between. The CDR3 totals 14 residues. CDR1 SGHTS and CDR2 YDEGEE come from the germline V gene. The CDR3 DNA reads as TGTGCCGACCAGTCAGGGGCTTTTTACAATGAGCAGTTCTTC. Amino acid sequence: CADQSGAFYNEQFF.

The gene calls are TRBV5-1 and TRBJ1-4; D not resolved. Germline V gene data show CDR1 as SGHRS and CDR2 as YFSETQ. The CDR3 spans 14 residues. Trimming pared 0 bases from V and 8 bases from J, leaving 11 bases between. CDR3 bases: TGCGCCAGCAGCTTGGCCAGGTCGGGGGAAAAACTGTTTTTT. Its protein is CASSLARSGEKLFF.

V gene TRBV6-1 combines with J gene TRBJ1-2, with a tentative D call TRBD1 (6 bases). CDR1 MNHNS and CDR2 SASEGT come from the germline V gene. The length of the CDR3 is 15 residues. Trimming took 6 bases from V and 6 from J, leaving 20 bases between them. The CDR3 DNA reads as TGTGCCAGCAGGAGGGGGACCGCAGTGGAGGATGGCTACACCTTC. It encodes CASRRGTAVEDGYTF.

Points on this clone: The sample holds other DNA sequences that translate to the same CDR3. This rearrangement joins TRBV7-9 to TRBJ2-7, with a tentative D call TRBD1 (8 bases). The length of the CDR3 is 14 residues. Trimming cost V 4 bases and J 4 bases, with 14 bases left between them. The germline CDR1 and CDR2 sequences are SEHNR and FQNEAQ (reference sequence). The CDR3 nucleotides are TGTGCCAGCAGCTCCGACAGGGGAGGGTACGAGCAGTACTTC. As protein: CASSSDRGGYEQYF.

The CDR3 coding sequence is TGTGCCAGCAGTTTATTCGTCGCGAACACTGAAGCTTTCTTT. Encoded protein: CASSLFVANTEAFF. The gene calls are TRBV6-6 and TRBJ1-1; D is undetermined. V lost 4 bases to trimming and J lost 1 base, with 10 bases between them. The CDR3 runs to 14 residues. Germline V gives CDR1 MNHNY, CDR2 SVGAGI (reference sequence).

This clone was found once. The CDR3 sequence is CASRSRVATMGYTF. DNA of the CDR3: TGTGCCAGCAGGAGCAGGGTGGCGACTATGGGCTACACCTTC. This chain connects TRBV25-1 to TRBJ1-2, with D maybe TRBD1 (5 bases). Deletions cut 6 bases from V and 8 bases from J, with 19 bases between. The CDR3 spans 14 residues. Germline lookup yields CDR1 MGHDK and CDR2 SYGVNS.